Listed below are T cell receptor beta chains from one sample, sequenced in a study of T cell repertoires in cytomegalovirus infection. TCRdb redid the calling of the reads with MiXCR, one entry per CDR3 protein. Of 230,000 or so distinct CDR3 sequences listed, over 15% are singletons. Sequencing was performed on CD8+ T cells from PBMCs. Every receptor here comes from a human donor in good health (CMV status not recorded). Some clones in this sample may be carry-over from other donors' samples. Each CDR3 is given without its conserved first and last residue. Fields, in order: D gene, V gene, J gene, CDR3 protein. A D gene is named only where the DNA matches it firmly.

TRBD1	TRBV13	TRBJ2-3	ASSSRDSSTDTQY
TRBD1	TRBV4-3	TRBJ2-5	ASSKGQGETQY
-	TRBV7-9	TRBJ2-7	ASSLSEYEQY
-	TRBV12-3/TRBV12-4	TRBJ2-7	ASSSTTGYDEQY
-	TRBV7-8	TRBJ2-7	ASSLALGIEQY
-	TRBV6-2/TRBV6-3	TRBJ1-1	ASSFVGAEAF
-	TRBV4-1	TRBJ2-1	ASSPSEGRGDEQF
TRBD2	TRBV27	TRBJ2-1	ASRVSGGNNNEQF
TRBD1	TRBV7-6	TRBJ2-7	ASSLGGTGPYEQY
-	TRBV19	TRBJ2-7	ASSIGTSYEQY
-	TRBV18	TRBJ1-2	ASSPTDEGWGYT
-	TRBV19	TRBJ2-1	ASSTELWGGLINEQF
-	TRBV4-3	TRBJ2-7	ASSLGRDTGVGAYEQY
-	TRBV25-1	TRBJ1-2	ASSHGTELNYGYT
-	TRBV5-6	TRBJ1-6	ASSLTPGFVYNSPLH
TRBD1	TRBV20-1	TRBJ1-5	SEDREGSNQPQH
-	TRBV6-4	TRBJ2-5	ASSSFEGETQY
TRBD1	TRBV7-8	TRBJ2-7	ASSLGGDRGWYEQY
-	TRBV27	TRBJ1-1	ASSQIGSGGGLTEAF
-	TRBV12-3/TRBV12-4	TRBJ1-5	ASSFGYNQPQH
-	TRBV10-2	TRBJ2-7	ASTLDDRSSYEQY
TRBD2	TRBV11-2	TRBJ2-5	ASSLGASGGPQETQY
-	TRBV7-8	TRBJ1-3	ASSLVALSGNTIY
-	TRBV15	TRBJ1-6	ATSRGGQSLNSPLH